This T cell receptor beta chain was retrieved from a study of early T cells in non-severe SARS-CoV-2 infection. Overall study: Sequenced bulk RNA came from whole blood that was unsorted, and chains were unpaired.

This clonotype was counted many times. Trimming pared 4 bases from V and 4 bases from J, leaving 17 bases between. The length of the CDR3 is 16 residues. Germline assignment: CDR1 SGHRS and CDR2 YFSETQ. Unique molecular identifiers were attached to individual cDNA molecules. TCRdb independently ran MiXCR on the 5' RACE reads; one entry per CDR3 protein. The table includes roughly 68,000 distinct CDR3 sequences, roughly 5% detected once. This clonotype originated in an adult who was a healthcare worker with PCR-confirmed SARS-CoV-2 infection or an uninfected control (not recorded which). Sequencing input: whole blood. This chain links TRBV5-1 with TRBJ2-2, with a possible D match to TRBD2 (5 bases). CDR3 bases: TGCGCCAGCAGCCCCACCGGTGGTGGAGGCACCGGGGAGCTGTTTTTT. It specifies CASSPTGGGGTGELFF. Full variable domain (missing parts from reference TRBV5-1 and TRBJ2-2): KAGVTQTPRYLIKTRGQQVTLSCSPISGHRSVSWYQQTPGQGLQFLFEYFSETQRNKGNFPGRFSGRQFSNSRSEMNVSTLELGDSALYLCASSPTGGGGTGELFFGEGSRLTVL.